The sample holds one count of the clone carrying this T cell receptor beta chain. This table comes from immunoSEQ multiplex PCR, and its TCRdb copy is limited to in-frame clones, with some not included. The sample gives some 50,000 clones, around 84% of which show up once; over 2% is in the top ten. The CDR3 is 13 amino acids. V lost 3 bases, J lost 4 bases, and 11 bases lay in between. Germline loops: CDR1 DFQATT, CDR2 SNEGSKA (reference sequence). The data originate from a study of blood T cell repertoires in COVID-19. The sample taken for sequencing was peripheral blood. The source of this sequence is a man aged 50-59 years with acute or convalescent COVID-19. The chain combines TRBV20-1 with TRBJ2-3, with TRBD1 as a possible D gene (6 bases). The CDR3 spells CSASQGSSDTQYF. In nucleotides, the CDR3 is TGCAGTGCTAGTCAGGGGAGTTCAGATACGCAGTATTTT.